This T cell receptor (beta chain) was observed in a study of cytomegalovirus exposure and HLA in healthy donors. On the study more broadly: The Caucasian-associated ancestry cluster contained approximately 81% of the approximately 420 genotyped donors. Findings of the study overall: According to a later analysis, donors in an Asian-associated ancestry cluster reportedly had fewer N-insertions than the roughly 720-donor mean. Researchers left out some V segments, among them TRBV6-2 and TRBV6-3, as indistinguishable.

Germline values: CDR1 MDHEN, CDR2 SYDVKM. The CDR3 is made up of 14 amino acids. Deletions cut 6 bases from V and 6 bases from J, with 15 bases between. With regard to this clone: Its antigen is not known.

Use of 60 Vbeta and 13 Jbeta primers characterized the PCR. This table comes from immunoSEQ multiplex PCR, and its TCRdb copy is limited to in-frame clones, with some not included. Counted here are about 130,000 clones, approximately 78% occurring once; the ten biggest clones make up approximately 2.9%. The specimen sequenced was PBMCs. The V gene is TRBV28, the J gene TRBJ1-5; D gene ambiguous. The clonotype originates from a human donor in good health. CDR3 in DNA: TGTGCCAGCAGCTCGATGTGGGCAGGTCAGCCCCAGCATTTT. Translation gives CASSSMWAGQPQHF.